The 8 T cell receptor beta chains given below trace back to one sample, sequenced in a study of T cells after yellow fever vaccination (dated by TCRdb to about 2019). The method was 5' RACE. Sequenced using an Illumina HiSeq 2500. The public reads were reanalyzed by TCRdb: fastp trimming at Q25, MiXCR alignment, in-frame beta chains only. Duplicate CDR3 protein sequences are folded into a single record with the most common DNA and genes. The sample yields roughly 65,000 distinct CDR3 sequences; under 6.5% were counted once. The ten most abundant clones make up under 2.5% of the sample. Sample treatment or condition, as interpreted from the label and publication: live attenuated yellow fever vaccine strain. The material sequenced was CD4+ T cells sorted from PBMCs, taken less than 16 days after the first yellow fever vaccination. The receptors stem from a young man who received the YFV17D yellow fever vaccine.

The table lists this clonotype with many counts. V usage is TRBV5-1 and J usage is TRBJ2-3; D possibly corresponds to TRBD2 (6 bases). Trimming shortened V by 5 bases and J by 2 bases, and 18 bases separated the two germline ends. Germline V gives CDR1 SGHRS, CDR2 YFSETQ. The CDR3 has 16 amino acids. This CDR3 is CASSLPGLQNTDTQYF. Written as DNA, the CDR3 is TGCGCCAGCAGTTTACCGGGACTCCAGAACACAGATACGCAGTATTTT.

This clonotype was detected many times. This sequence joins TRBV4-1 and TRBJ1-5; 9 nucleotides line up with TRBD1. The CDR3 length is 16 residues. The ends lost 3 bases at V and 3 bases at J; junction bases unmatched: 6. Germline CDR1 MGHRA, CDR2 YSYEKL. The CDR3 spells CASSQPGQGPNQPQHF. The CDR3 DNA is TGCGCCAGCAGCCAGCCGGGACAGGGTCCCAATCAGCCCCAGCATTTT.

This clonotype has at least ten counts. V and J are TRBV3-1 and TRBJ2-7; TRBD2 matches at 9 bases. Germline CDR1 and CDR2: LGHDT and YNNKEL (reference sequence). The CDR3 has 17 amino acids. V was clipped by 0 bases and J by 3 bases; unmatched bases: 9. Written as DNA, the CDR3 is TGTGCCAGCAGCCAAGATTCAAGGACTAGCGTTGGCTACGAGCAGTACTTC. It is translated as CASSQDSRTSVGYEQYF.

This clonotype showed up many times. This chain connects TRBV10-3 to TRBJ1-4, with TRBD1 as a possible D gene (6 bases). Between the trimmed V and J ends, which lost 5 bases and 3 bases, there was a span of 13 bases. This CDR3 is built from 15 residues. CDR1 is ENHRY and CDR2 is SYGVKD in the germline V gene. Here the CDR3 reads CAISRRGASNEKLFF. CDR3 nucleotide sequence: TGTGCCATCAGTCGGAGGGGGGCATCTAATGAAAAACTGTTTTTT.

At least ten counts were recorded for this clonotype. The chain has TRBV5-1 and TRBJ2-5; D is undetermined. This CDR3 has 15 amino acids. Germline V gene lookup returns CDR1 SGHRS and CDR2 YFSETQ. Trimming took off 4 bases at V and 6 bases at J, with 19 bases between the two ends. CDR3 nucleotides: TGCGCCAGCAGCCCTCCGGTTGCTAGTATAAAGACCCAGTACTTC. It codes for CASSPPVASIKTQYF.

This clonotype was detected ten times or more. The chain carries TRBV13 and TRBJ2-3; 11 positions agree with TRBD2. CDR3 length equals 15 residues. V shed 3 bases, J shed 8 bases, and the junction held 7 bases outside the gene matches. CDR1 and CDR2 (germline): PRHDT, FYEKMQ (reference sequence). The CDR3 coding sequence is TGTGCCAGCAGCTTTGGGACTAGCGGTCCCGGTACGCAGTATTTT. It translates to CASSFGTSGPGTQYF.

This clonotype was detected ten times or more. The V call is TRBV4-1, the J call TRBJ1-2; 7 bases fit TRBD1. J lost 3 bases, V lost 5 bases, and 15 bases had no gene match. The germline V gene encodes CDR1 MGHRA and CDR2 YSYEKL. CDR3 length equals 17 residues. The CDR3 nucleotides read TGCGCCAGCAGCGATGACAGGGCAGATGGAAAATACTATGGCTACACCTTC. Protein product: CASSDDRADGKYYGYTF.

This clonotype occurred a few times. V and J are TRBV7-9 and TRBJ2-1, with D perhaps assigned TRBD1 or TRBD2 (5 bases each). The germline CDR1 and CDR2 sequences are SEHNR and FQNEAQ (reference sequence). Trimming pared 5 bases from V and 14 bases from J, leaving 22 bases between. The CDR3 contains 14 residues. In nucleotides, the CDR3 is TGTGCCAGCAGCACGTCCGGGACCCCCGCTTTGGAGTTCTTC. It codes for CASSTSGTPALEFF. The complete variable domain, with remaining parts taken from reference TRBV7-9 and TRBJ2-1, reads DTGVSQNPRHKITKRGQNVTFRCDPISEHNRLYWYRQTLGQGPEFLTYFQNEAQLEKSRLLSDRFSAERPKGSFSTLEIQRTEQGDSAMYLCASSTSGTPALEFFGPGTRLTVL.